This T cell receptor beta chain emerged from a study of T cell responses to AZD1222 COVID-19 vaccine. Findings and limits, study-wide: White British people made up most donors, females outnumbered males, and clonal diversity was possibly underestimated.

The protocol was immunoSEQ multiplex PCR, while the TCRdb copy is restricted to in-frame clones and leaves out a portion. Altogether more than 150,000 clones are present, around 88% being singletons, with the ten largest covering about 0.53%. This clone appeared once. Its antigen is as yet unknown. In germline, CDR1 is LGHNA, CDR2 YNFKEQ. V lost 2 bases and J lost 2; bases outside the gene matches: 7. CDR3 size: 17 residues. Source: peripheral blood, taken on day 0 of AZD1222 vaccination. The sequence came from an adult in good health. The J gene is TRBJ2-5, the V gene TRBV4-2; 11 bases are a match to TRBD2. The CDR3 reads CASSQPKTSGIQETQYF. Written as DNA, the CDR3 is TGTGCCAGCAGCCAACCTAAGACTAGCGGGATACAAGAGACCCAGTACTTC.